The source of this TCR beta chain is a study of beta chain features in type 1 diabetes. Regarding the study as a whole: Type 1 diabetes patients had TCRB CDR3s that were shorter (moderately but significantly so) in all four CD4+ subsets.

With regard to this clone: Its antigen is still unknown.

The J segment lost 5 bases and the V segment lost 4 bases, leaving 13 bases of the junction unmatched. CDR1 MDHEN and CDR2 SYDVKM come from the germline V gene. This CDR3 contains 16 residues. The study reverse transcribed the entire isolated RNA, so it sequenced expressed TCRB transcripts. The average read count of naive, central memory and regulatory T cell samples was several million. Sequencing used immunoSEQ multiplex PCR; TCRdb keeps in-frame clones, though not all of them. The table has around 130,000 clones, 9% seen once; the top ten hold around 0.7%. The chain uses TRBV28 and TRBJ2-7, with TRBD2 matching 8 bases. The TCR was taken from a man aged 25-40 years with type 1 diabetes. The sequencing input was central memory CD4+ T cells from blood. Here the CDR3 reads CASSSAGDGGRNEQYF. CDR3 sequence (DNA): TGTGCCAGCAGTTCCGCAGGGGACGGCGGGAGGAACGAGCAGTACTTC.